The next 19 T cell receptor beta chains were all read from a single sample in a study of blood T cells in healthy people across ages. Combining a sample-barcoded 5' primer with a J-beta primer mix, a second PCR ran for about 6 to 12 cycles. TCRdb itself ran the 5' RACE reads through MiXCR, one entry per CDR3 protein. The sample has some 1.1 million distinct CDR3 sequences, more than 30% seen once. Sequenced material: blood. The receptors stem from a man younger than 35 in good health.

This clonotype has a handful of counts. V and J are TRBV10-3 and TRBJ2-1, with a weak D call TRBD2 (6 bases). This CDR3 contains 15 residues. Trimming pared 7 bases from V and 2 bases from J, leaving 15 bases between. Germline V gene lookup returns CDR1 ENHRY and CDR2 SYGVKD. CDR3 sequence: CAITPSGPPYNEQFF. The CDR3 nucleotides read TGTGCCATCACCCCAAGCGGGCCCCCCTACAATGAGCAGTTCTTC.

The chain couples TRBV20-1 to TRBJ2-5; 12 bases are shared with TRBD2. V was clipped by 6 bases and J by 2 bases; unmatched bases: 10. From germline, CDR1 is DFQATT and CDR2 SNEGSKA (reference sequence). This CDR3 contains 16 residues. The CDR3 here is CSALGLAGFLQETQYF. DNA for the CDR3: TGCAGTGCCCTCGGACTAGCGGGGTTCCTTCAAGAGACCCAGTACTTC.

The chain carries TRBV6-5 and TRBJ1-2; D is unclear. Trimming removed 0 bases at V and 8 bases at J, with 13 bases between. This CDR3 is 14 amino acids long. CDR1 is MNHEY and CDR2 is SVGAGI in the germline V gene. The CDR3 nucleotides read TGTGCCAGCAGTTACTCGATGCAGGATCGAGGCTACACCTTC. It encodes CASSYSMQDRGYTF.

This clonotype was picked up a small number of times. The V gene is TRBV2, the J gene TRBJ2-7, with a tentative D call TRBD1 (5 bases). CDR1 is SNHLY, CDR2 FYNNEI, per germline. CDR3 size: 11 residues. V lost 11 bases and J lost 6, with 14 bases in between. CDR3 nucleotide sequence: TGTGCCGATAGGGGTGTCGGCGAGCAGTACTTC. Amino acids: CADRGVGEQYF.

This chain links TRBV12-3 or TRBV12-4 with TRBJ1-2, with a weak D call TRBD1 (6 bases). The CDR3 is 14 amino acids. The V gene lost 5 bases and the J gene lost 5 bases, with 15 bases spanning the gap. This CDR3 is CASSVGGQLYGYTF. CDR3 DNA: TGTGCCAGCAGTGTTGGAGGACAGCTTTATGGCTACACCTTC.

V usage is TRBV5-1 and J usage is TRBJ2-2, with 9 nucleotides matching TRBD1. Germline trimming cut 4 bases from V and 7 bases from J; bases unmatched to any gene: 8. The germline gives CDR1 SGHRS, CDR2 YFSETQ. CDR3 length equals 15 residues. CDR3 sequence reads: CASSIGTGKDGELFF. In DNA, the CDR3 is TGCGCCAGCAGCATCGGGACAGGGAAGGACGGGGAGCTGTTTTTT.

The V call is TRBV5-1, the J call TRBJ1-1; D perhaps matches TRBD1 (6 bases). CDR1 and CDR2 from the germline V gene are SGHRS and YFSETQ. CDR3 size: 12 residues. Between the trimmed V and J ends, which lost 3 bases and 10 bases, there was a span of 13 bases. The DNA of the CDR3 is TGCGCCAGCAGCTGGGACAAAAACGGAGCTTTCTTT. This codes for CASSWDKNGAFF.

This clonotype was seen more than once but under ten times. The chain has TRBV20-1 and TRBJ1-2; 7 nucleotides agree with TRBD1. This CDR3 has 14 residues. Losses at the gene ends were 1 base for V and 8 bases for J; bases not matched to a gene: 10. The V gene's germline CDR1 is DFQATT and CDR2 SNEGSKA (reference sequence). The CDR3 sequence: CSARAGDNRGGYTF. The CDR3 DNA follows: TGCAGTGCTAGAGCCGGGGACAACAGGGGAGGCTACACCTTC.

This clonotype showed up just a few times. V usage is TRBV10-3 and J usage is TRBJ1-6, with a weak D call TRBD1 (6 bases). Germline CDR1 ENHRY, CDR2 SYGVKD. There are 14 residues in the CDR3. The germline V and J ends were trimmed by 4 bases and 5 bases, with 9 bases remaining between them. CDR3 amino acids: CAISGTEDNSPLHF. In DNA, the CDR3 is TGTGCCATCAGTGGGACAGAGGATAATTCACCCCTCCACTTT.

This clonotype was found a few times. The chain couples TRBV12-5 to TRBJ1-2, with unresolved D. The CDR3 is 15 amino acids. Trimming left V 6 bases short and J 3 bases short, with 17 bases between. From germline, CDR1 is LGHNT and CDR2 FRNRAP. The CDR3 reads CASGPSGHGDYGYTF. CDR3 coding DNA: TGTGCTAGTGGCCCATCAGGTCACGGGGACTATGGCTACACCTTC.

The chain couples TRBV12-3 or TRBV12-4 to TRBJ1-2; D is ambiguous. The CDR3 consists of 14 residues. V gave up 1 base and J gave up 4 bases, with 10 bases separating them. CDR3: CASSLDPGIYGYTF. CDR3 coding DNA: TGTGCCAGCAGTTTAGACCCAGGCATCTATGGCTACACCTTC.

The V call is TRBV20-1, the J call TRBJ1-6; the match to TRBD1 covers 10 bases. The CDR3 contains 14 residues. Germline V CDR1 and CDR2: DFQATT, SNEGSKA (reference sequence). V lost 7 bases to trimming and J lost 7 bases; unmatched junction nucleotides: 7. The CDR3 nucleotides are TGCAGTGTCCCGACAGGGGGCGAAAATTCACCCCTCCACTTT. Translation: CSVPTGGENSPLHF.

This clonotype was seen only a few times. The chain carries TRBV3-1 and TRBJ1-2; D not resolved. Trimming left V 0 bases short and J 6 bases short, with 14 bases between. The CDR3 is 15 residues long. Germline CDR1 reads LGHDT; CDR2 reads YNNKEL (reference sequence). CDR3 coding DNA: TGTGCCAGCAGCCAAGATTACTCAACTTGGCATGGCTACACCTTC. Its protein product is CASSQDYSTWHGYTF.

This rearrangement joins TRBV5-6 to TRBJ1-2; D call uncertain. Germline CDR1 reads SGHDT; CDR2 reads YYEEEE. This CDR3 has 12 amino acids. The V end lost 4 bases, the J end lost 7 bases, and 11 bases lay between the germline ends. In DNA form, the CDR3 reads TGTGCCAGCAGCCCCTGGTCTAGTGGCTACACCTTC. Translating it yields CASSPWSSGYTF.

The J gene is TRBJ1-4, the V gene TRBV7-9; D possibly corresponds to TRBD1 (6 bases). The CDR3 extends over 16 amino acids. V was cut by 4 bases and J by 7 bases, with 19 bases left in between. The V gene's germline CDR1 is SEHNR and CDR2 FQNEAQ (reference sequence). The chain's CDR3 is CASSYRDTLSGEKLFF. The DNA of the CDR3 is TGTGCCAGCAGCTACCGGGACACCCTGTCGGGTGAAAAACTGTTTTTT.

The table lists this clonotype with many counts. The chain couples TRBV10-3 to TRBJ2-7; no reliable D call. Germline assignment: CDR1 ENHRY and CDR2 SYGVKD. Trimming left V 0 bases short and J 2 bases short, with 5 bases between. The CDR3 has 13 residues. The CDR3 reads CAISESSTYEQYF. The CDR3 DNA is TGTGCCATCAGTGAGTCTTCCACCTACGAGCAGTACTTC.

With respect to this clonotype: One end of the junction is discordant with germline, which a read error may explain. The chain links TRBV7-9 to TRBJ2-1, with 8 bases lining up with TRBD1. In germline, CDR1 is SEHNR, CDR2 FQNEAQ (reference sequence). The CDR3 loop spans 14 amino acids. Here the CDR3 reads CARSYPGQGNEQFF. The CDR3 DNA sequence: TGTGCCCGCAGCTACCCTGGACAGGGAAATGAGCAGTTCTTC.

The J gene is TRBJ1-6, the V gene TRBV6-2 or TRBV6-3, with 8 positions matching TRBD1. V gave up 7 bases and J gave up 7 bases; unmatched junction bases: 9. Germline V gene sequence: CDR1 MNHEY, CDR2 SVGEGT. The CDR3 consists of 15 residues. CDR3 in DNA: TGTGCCAGCACTTTTCCACAGGGGGTAAATTCACCCCTCCACTTT. It encodes CASTFPQGVNSPLHF.

The sample holds a few counts of this clonotype. The CDR3: CASSVGNRDDTEAFF. For the CDR3, the DNA is TGTGCCAGCAGCGTAGGTAACAGGGACGACACTGAAGCTTTCTTT. The chain carries TRBV9 and TRBJ1-1, with D tentatively TRBD1 (6 bases). The CDR3 has 15 amino acids. Germline V gives CDR1 SGDLS, CDR2 YYNGEE. Trimming removed 0 bases at V and 3 bases at J, with 12 bases between.